This TCR beta chain is drawn from a study of response to subunit inactivated influenza vaccine. Germline-derived CDR1 and CDR2 are MRHNA and SNTAGT. This CDR3 is built from 15 residues. V lost 2 bases, J lost 0 bases, and 7 bases lay in between. TCRdb reprocessed the RT-PCR reads via MiXCR and lists one record per CDR3 protein. The repertoire has about half a million distinct CDR3 sequences, roughly 27% of them found once; the top ten carry approximately 2%. The chain employs TRBV6-4 and TRBJ2-2, with no clear D. This clonotype originated in a man aged 45-65 years who received an inactivated influenza vaccine. The material sequenced was CD4+ T cells sorted from PBMCs, taken 4 to 6 days after vaccination. The CDR3: CASSDPSANTGELFF. The CDR3 DNA sequence: TGTGCCAGCAGTGACCCCTCGGCGAACACCGGGGAGCTGTTTTTT.